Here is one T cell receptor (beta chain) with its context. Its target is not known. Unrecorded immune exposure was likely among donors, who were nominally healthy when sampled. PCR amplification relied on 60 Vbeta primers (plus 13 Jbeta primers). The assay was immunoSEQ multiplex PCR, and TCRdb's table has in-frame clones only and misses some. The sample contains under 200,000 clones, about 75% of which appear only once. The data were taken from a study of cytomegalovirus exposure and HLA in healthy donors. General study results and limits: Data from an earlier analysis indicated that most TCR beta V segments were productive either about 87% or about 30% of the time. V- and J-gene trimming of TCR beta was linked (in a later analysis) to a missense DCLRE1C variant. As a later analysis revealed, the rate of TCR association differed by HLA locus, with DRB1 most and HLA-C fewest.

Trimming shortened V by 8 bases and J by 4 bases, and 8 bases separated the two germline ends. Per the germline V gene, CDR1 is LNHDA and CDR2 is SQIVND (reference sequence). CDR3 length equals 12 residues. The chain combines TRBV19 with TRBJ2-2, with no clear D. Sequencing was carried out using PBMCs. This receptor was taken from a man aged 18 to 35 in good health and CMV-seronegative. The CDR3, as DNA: TGTGCCAGTCCCACGAGCACCGGGGAGCTGTTTTTT. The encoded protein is CASPTSTGELFF.